The next 31 T cell receptor beta chains were all read from a single sample in a study of T cells in Graves' hyperthyroidism and ophthalmopathy. TCR beta CDR3 regions were amplified from RNA transcripts. The TCR CDR3 first-round RT-PCR relied on the HTBI primer set. A single record per CDR3 protein comes from TCRdb applying MiXCR to the multiplex PCR reads. This sample has about 400,000 distinct CDR3 sequences, with 14% to 15% found just once. The sample was blood. Receptors were obtained from a woman aged 30 to 39 with Graves' hyperthyroidism.

This clonotype was observed many times. The V and J genes are TRBV30 and TRBJ2-3; TRBD2 might be the D (5 bases). The CDR3 contains 12 residues. V lost 4 bases to trimming and J lost 5 bases, with 10 bases between them. Germline CDR1 and CDR2: GTSNPN and SVGIG (reference sequence). The CDR3 reads CAWNWAGDTQYF. CDR3 DNA: TGTGCCTGGAACTGGGCGGGAGATACGCAGTATTTT.

This clonotype was observed at least ten times. The rearrangement uses TRBV2 and TRBJ2-2, with D possibly matching TRBD1 (5 bases). CDR1 and CDR2 from the germline V gene are SNHLY and FYNNEI. This CDR3 contains 14 residues. Trimming took 7 bases from V and 5 from J, leaving 14 bases between them. CDR3 nucleotide sequence: TGTGCCAGCATCGAAGGCAGGGTGACCGGGGAGCTGTTTTTT. The encoded protein is CASIEGRVTGELFF. Complete variable domain (other parts from reference TRBV2 and TRBJ2-2): EPEVTQTPSHQVTQMGQEVILRCVPISNHLYFYWYRQILGQKVEFLVSFYNNEISEKSEIFDDQFSVERPDGSNFTLKIRSTKLEDSAMYFCASIEGRVTGELFFGEGSRLTVL.

DNA for the CDR3: TGTGCCACCACCCCGGGACATCGGATGTCGGGCAATCAGCCCCAGCATTTT. It codes for CATTPGHRMSGNQPQHF. The chain links TRBV15 to TRBJ1-5, with D perhaps matching TRBD1 (6 bases). V dropped 7 bases and J dropped 2 bases, with 21 bases sitting between them. Per germline, CDR1 LNHNV and CDR2 YYDKDF (reference sequence). The CDR3 is 17 residues long.

The sample holds many counts of this clonotype. The CDR3 loop reads CASSWDREGQPQHF. In nucleotides, the CDR3 is TGTGCCAGCAGCTGGGACAGGGAAGGTCAGCCCCAGCATTTT. This chain links TRBV7-8 with TRBJ1-5; 9 positions match TRBD1. The V segment lost 4 bases and the J segment 6 bases; nucleotides outside the gene matches: 4. The CDR3 has 14 residues. CDR1 SGHVS and CDR2 FQNEAQ come from the germline V gene.

This clonotype appeared many times. Here the CDR3 DNA reads TGTGCCAGCAGCCAAGGAAGAGGGGGCGAGCAGTACTTC. Protein sequence: CASSQGRGGEQYF. The chain uses TRBV3-1 and TRBJ2-7, with D possibly being TRBD1 (6 bases). The CDR3 has 13 amino acids. V dropped 1 base and J dropped 6 bases, with 10 bases sitting between them. Germline V gene data show CDR1 as LGHDT and CDR2 as YNNKEL (reference sequence).

This clonotype was seen ten or more times. The gene calls are TRBV28 and TRBJ2-1, with 9 bases identical to TRBD2. Germline V gene lookup returns CDR1 MDHEN and CDR2 SYDVKM. The trim removed 7 bases at V and 3 bases at J, leaving 7 bases unmatched. The CDR3 has 15 amino acids. The DNA of the CDR3 is TGTGCCAGCACCTCGACTAGCGGAGTCTACAATGAGCAGTTCTTC. Its protein product is CASTSTSGVYNEQFF.

J is TRBJ2-7 and V is TRBV4-2, with 7 bases identical to TRBD2. In germline, CDR1 is LGHNA, CDR2 YNFKEQ. The CDR3 runs 17 residues. The J segment lost 2 bases and the V segment lost 1 base, leaving 11 bases of the junction unmatched. The CDR3 DNA reads TGTGCCAGCAGCCAAGTCGCCCCGAAGGCGGGAGCCTACGAGCAGTACTTC. Amino acid sequence: CASSQVAPKAGAYEQYF.

This chain links TRBV27 with TRBJ2-7; no clear D gene. Trimming removed 0 bases at V and 3 bases at J, with 12 bases between. CDR1 MNHEY and CDR2 SMNVEV come from the germline V gene (reference sequence). This CDR3 has 15 residues. CDR3 sequence reads: CASSLSPQGFYEQYF. In DNA form, the CDR3 reads TGTGCCAGCAGTTTATCCCCACAAGGTTTCTACGAGCAGTACTTC.

In its sample, this clonotype was seen a few times. This CDR3 reads CASSRSGQGYNEQFF. CDR3 sequence (DNA): TGCGCCAGCTCCCGATCGGGACAGGGGTACAATGAGCAGTTCTTC. The chain links TRBV5-1 to TRBJ2-1; 10 nucleotides line up with TRBD1. Germline values: CDR1 SGHRS, CDR2 YFSETQ. Trimming at V came to 7 bases and at J to 4 bases, leaving 8 bases not matched to a gene. The CDR3 spans 15 residues.

This clonotype appeared many times. The V call is TRBV3-1, the J call TRBJ1-1, with 9 bases that match TRBD1. Trimming took 5 bases from V and 11 from J; bases not matched to a gene: 6. The CDR3 is 12 amino acids. CDR1 is LGHDT and CDR2 is YNNKEL in the germline V gene (reference sequence). The CDR3 DNA reads TGTGCCAGCAGCTTAAAGACAGGGGGGGCTTTCTTT. As protein: CASSLKTGGAFF.

This clonotype came up many times. This chain uses TRBV28 with TRBJ2-1; D is ambiguous. V lost 5 bases and J lost 8, with 16 bases in between. The CDR3 extends over 14 amino acids. Germline V gives CDR1 MDHEN, CDR2 SYDVKM. CDR3 bases: TGTGCCAGCAGTGAACAGCCTAGGGTCGATGAGCAGTTCTTC. As protein: CASSEQPRVDEQFF.

This clonotype was seen only a few times. The J gene is TRBJ1-2, the V gene TRBV6-2 or TRBV6-3, with D unresolved. CDR3 length: 15 amino acids. Germline CDR1 and CDR2: MNHEY and SVGEGT. Trimming took off 1 base at V and 9 bases at J, with 18 bases between the two ends. CDR3 in DNA: TGTGCCAGCAGTTACTTAAGACAACAGTCTTATCGCTACACCTTC. It is translated as CASSYLRQQSYRYTF.

The J gene is TRBJ1-1, the V gene TRBV18; possible D gene TRBD1, 5 bases. CDR1 is KGHSH, CDR2 LQKENI, per germline. The length of the CDR3 is 15 residues. V was clipped by 2 bases and J by 6 bases, with 16 bases between them. CDR3 amino acids: CASSPINQGSAEAFF. The CDR3 nucleotides are TGTGCCAGCTCACCAATCAACCAGGGCAGTGCTGAAGCTTTCTTT.

The chain has TRBV7-7 and TRBJ2-6; 9 nucleotides align to TRBD1. V lost 1 base to trimming and J lost 2 bases; unmatched junction nucleotides: 0. CDR3 size: 16 residues. Germline CDR1 and CDR2: SSHAT and FNYEAQ (reference sequence). In nucleotides, the CDR3 is TGTGCCAGCAGCTTAGGGACAGGGGCTGGGGCCAACGTCCTGACTTTC. It codes for CASSLGTGAGANVLTF. The entire variable domain, with the rest obtained from reference TRBV7-7 and TRBJ2-6, is as follows: GAGVSQSPRYKVTKRGQDVTLRCDPISSHATLYWYQQALGQGPEFLTYFNYEAQPDKSGLPSDRFSAERPEGSISTLTIQRTEQRDSAMYRCASSLGTGAGANVLTFGAGSRLTVL.

This clonotype was seen a handful of times. V and J are TRBV29-1 and TRBJ2-2; the D gene is possibly TRBD1 (6 bases). V was pared by 1 base and J by 1 base, with 16 bases between. Germline V gives CDR1 SQVTM, CDR2 ANQGSEA. The CDR3 has 17 amino acids. CDR3 coding DNA: TGCAGCGTTGAAGGGACAGCTGATCACCAGAACACCGGGGAGCTGTTTTTT. It is translated as CSVEGTADHQNTGELFF.

This chain joins TRBV4-2 and TRBJ2-7, with 8 bases that match TRBD2. Germline values: CDR1 LGHNA, CDR2 YNFKEQ. With V trimmed by 4 bases and J by 3 bases, 14 bases remained unmatched. CDR3 length: 17 residues. The CDR3, as DNA: TGTGCCAGCAGCCTTTGGGGTAGCGGGACCTCACACTACGAGCAGTACTTC. It specifies CASSLWGSGTSHYEQYF.

Turning to this clonotype: A much larger clone differs from this one at a single base, so this may be a read error. This chain uses TRBV18 with TRBJ2-2; TRBD1 might be the D (6 bases). The CDR3 has 15 residues. Trimming shortened V by 4 bases and J by 4 bases, and 13 bases separated the two germline ends. Germline V gene data show CDR1 as KGHSH and CDR2 as LQKENI. The CDR3 loop is CASSRGQSSTGELFF. CDR3 DNA sequence: TGTGCCAGCTCACGGGGACAAAGTAGCACCGGGGAGCTGTTTTTT.

This clonotype has a handful of counts. The germline gene is not matched at one end of the junction; a read error may be the cause. The rearrangement joins TRBV28 to TRBJ2-2, with 8 bases lining up with TRBD2. Germline-derived CDR1 and CDR2 are MDHEN and SYDVKM. This CDR3 is 15 amino acids long. The CDR3 DNA reads TGTGCCAGCAGGGAGGCCCGGGAGGGCACCGGGGAGCCGTTTTTT. Amino acid sequence: CASREAREGTGEPFF.

This clonotype is a singleton in its sample. The chain combines TRBV20-1 with TRBJ2-1, with 8 bases fitting TRBD1. The CDR3 extends over 14 amino acids. CDR1 and CDR2 (germline): DFQATT, SNEGSKA (reference sequence). The V segment lost 2 bases and the J segment 9 bases; nucleotides outside the gene matches: 9. CDR3: CSARMWQGAGEQFF. CDR3 nucleotides: TGCAGTGCTAGAATGTGGCAGGGGGCGGGTGAGCAGTTCTTC.

This clonotype was seen at least ten times. The genes are TRBV7-3 and TRBJ2-7, with D perhaps TRBD1 (6 bases). Trimming left V 2 bases short and J 0 bases short, with 11 bases between. The CDR3 consists of 15 residues. Per germline, CDR1 SGHTA and CDR2 FQGTGA. In DNA, the CDR3 is TGTGCCAGCAGCTTAGGACAGTCGGGCTCCTACGAGCAGTACTTC. It is translated as CASSLGQSGSYEQYF.

This rearrangement joins TRBV10-3 to TRBJ1-2, with TRBD1 as a possible D gene (5 bases). The CDR3 contains 18 residues. Trimming cost V 3 bases and J 8 bases, with 28 bases left between them. Looked up from germline, CDR1 is ENHRY and CDR2 is SYGVKD. The CDR3 sequence: CAISDPTRGRVDRLGYTF. The CDR3, as DNA: TGTGCCATCAGTGATCCCACACGGGGGAGGGTGGATCGTCTGGGCTACACCTTC.

This clonotype was found many times. The rearrangement uses TRBV6-1 and TRBJ2-7; 7 bases are shared with TRBD2. This CDR3 region has 15 residues. V was pared by 3 bases and J by 7 bases, with 12 bases of the junction left unmatched. Germline lookup yields CDR1 MNHNS and CDR2 SASEGT. Here the CDR3 reads CASSERRGSIREQYF. For the CDR3, the DNA is TGTGCCAGCAGTGAGCGGCGCGGGAGCATAAGGGAGCAGTACTTC.

This clonotype has ten or more counts. The chain employs TRBV28 and TRBJ1-2, with TRBD1 identical over 7 bases. This CDR3 is 14 amino acids long. J was trimmed by 3 bases and V by 3 bases; bases with no gene match: 4. Germline lookup yields CDR1 MDHEN and CDR2 SYDVKM. CDR3 sequence: CASSFTGVDYGYTF. In DNA, the CDR3 is TGTGCCAGCAGTTTTACAGGGGTCGACTATGGCTACACCTTC.

V is TRBV19 and J is TRBJ2-1; D is undetermined. Germline CDR1 and CDR2: LNHDA and SQIVND (reference sequence). V shed 2 bases and J shed 6 bases, with 8 bases lying between them. This CDR3 is built from 13 residues. This chain's CDR3 is CASSIQALNEQFF. Here the CDR3 DNA reads TGTGCCAGTAGTATACAAGCGCTCAATGAGCAGTTCTTC.

In its sample, this clonotype was seen many times. The DNA for the CDR3 is TGTGCCATCAGTGACCCGGGACGGACCCTCAGCCCAGATACGCAGTATTTT. This sequence encodes CAISDPGRTLSPDTQYF. The rearrangement joins TRBV10-3 to TRBJ2-3; tentatively, D is TRBD1 or TRBD2 (5 bases each). CDR1 and CDR2 from the germline V gene are ENHRY and SYGVKD. The CDR3 covers 17 residues. Trimming removed 3 bases from V and 4 bases from J, with 20 bases in between.

There are many counts of this clonotype. The chain has TRBV5-1 and TRBJ2-7, with TRBD1 identical over 11 bases. Germline CDR1 is SGHRS and CDR2 is YFSETQ. V shed 3 bases and J 2 bases; nucleotides not matched to a gene: 10. This CDR3 spans 17 amino acids. The CDR3 reads CASSSLPPGQGAYEQYF. The CDR3 nucleotides are TGCGCCAGCAGCTCGCTACCCCCGGGACAGGGGGCCTACGAGCAGTACTTC.

Comments on this clonotype: A much larger clone sits a single nucleotide away, making a read error possible. The chain uses TRBV11-2 and TRBJ2-5; maybe TRBD2 (6 bases). Germline CDR1 reads SGHAT; CDR2 reads FQNNGV. The V gene lost 2 bases and the J gene lost 6 bases, with 13 bases spanning the gap. The CDR3 is 14 amino acids. CDR3 residues: CASSLSAGGKTQYF. In DNA form, the CDR3 reads TGTGCCAGCAGCTTATCTGCGGGCGGGAAGACCCAGTACTTC.

The genes are TRBV5-1 and TRBJ1-1; no definite D call. Trimming stripped 4 bases from V and 3 bases from J, with 10 bases between. This CDR3 has 13 amino acids. Germline values: CDR1 SGHRS, CDR2 YFSETQ. The CDR3 nucleotides are TGCGCCAGCAGCGGAACAGCGTACACTGAAGCTTTCTTT. It translates to CASSGTAYTEAFF.

This clonotype was seen ten or more times. The chain employs TRBV12-3 or TRBV12-4 and TRBJ2-5, with TRBD1 matching 11 bases. CDR3 size: 16 residues. With V trimmed by 5 bases and J by 2 bases, 7 bases remained unmatched. The CDR3 bases are TGTGCCAGCAGTCCCCCGGGACAGGGGGAGCAAGAGACCCAGTACTTC. Protein: CASSPPGQGEQETQYF.

In its sample, this clonotype was seen a few times. The V and J genes are TRBV7-3 and TRBJ1-1; a weak D match, TRBD1 (5 bases). Germline V gene data show CDR1 as SGHTA and CDR2 as FQGTGA. The CDR3 is made up of 15 amino acids. The V end was cut by 6 bases, the J end by 1 base, with 15 bases between. The CDR3 protein is CASRFTRVENTEAFF. The CDR3 bases are TGTGCCAGCAGATTCACCAGGGTAGAGAACACTGAAGCTTTCTTT.

This clonotype appeared many times. The chain links TRBV28 to TRBJ1-1; D not certain. Germline loops: CDR1 MDHEN, CDR2 SYDVKM. Deletions cut 7 bases from V and 0 bases from J, with 9 bases between. This CDR3 has 13 residues. This CDR3 is CASTLTVNTEAFF. DNA for the CDR3: TGTGCCAGCACCCTTACAGTGAACACTGAAGCTTTCTTT. The entire variable domain, with the rest obtained from reference TRBV28 and TRBJ1-1, is as follows: DVKVTQSSRYLVKRTGEKVFLECVQDMDHENMFWYRQDPGLGLRLIYFSYDVKMKEKGDIPEGYSVSREKKERFSLILESASTNQTSMYLCASTLTVNTEAFFGQGTRLTVV.